Listed here are 22 T cell receptor beta chains from one sample, sequenced in a study of blood T cell repertoires in COVID-19. The table came from immunoSEQ multiplex PCR; TCRdb's copy has only in-frame clones and leaves some out. The sample records some 120,000 clones, about 80% being singletons. Sequenced material: peripheral blood. Receptors originate from a woman in her 50s with acute or convalescent COVID-19.

This clone was observed a handful of times. This sequence joins TRBV30 and TRBJ1-5, with no clear D. The CDR3 contains 13 residues. Trimming took 5 bases from V and 4 from J, leaving 12 bases between them. The germline V gene encodes CDR1 GTSNPN and CDR2 SVGIG (reference sequence). CDR3 DNA: TGTGCCTGGGGTGGTAACGGGAATCAGCCCCAGCATTTT. Translation: CAWGGNGNQPQHF.

This chain connects TRBV7-2 to TRBJ2-2; TRBD1 aligns across 11 bases. V trimming: 3 bases; J trimming: 7 bases; junction bases outside the gene matches: 4. The CDR3 totals 15 residues. Germline V gene data show CDR1 as SGHTA and CDR2 as FQGNSA. The CDR3 is CASSLDRGRDGELFF. CDR3 DNA: TGTGCCAGCAGCTTGGACAGGGGGCGTGACGGGGAGCTGTTTTTT. Combining the CDR3 with reference TRBV7-2 and TRBJ2-2 gives the whole variable domain GAGVSQSPSNKVTEKGKDVELRCDPISGHTALYWYRQSLGQGLEFLIYFQGNSAPDKSGLPSDRFSAERTGGSVSTLTIQRTQQEDSAVYLCASSLDRGRDGELFFGEGSRLTVL.

This clone was picked up a small number of times. This chain connects TRBV18 to TRBJ1-1; D is undetermined. This CDR3 contains 13 residues. The germline V gene has CDR1 KGHSH and CDR2 LQKENI. The V end was cut by 3 bases, the J end by 0 bases, with 5 bases between. The CDR3 spells CASSPELNTEAFF. In DNA form, the CDR3 reads TGTGCCAGCTCACCGGAGTTGAACACTGAAGCTTTCTTT.

The CDR3 spells CASSSYSGNTIYF. CDR3 bases: TGTGCCAGCAGCTCGTACTCTGGAAACACCATATATTTT. The chain recombines TRBV9 with TRBJ1-3; D gene ambiguous. The V gene's germline CDR1 is SGDLS and CDR2 YYNGEE. This CDR3 has 13 amino acids. V dropped 4 bases and J dropped 0 bases, with 5 bases sitting between them.

This chain uses TRBV7-8 with TRBJ1-6, with 7 bases that match TRBD1. The CDR3 has 16 residues. Germline CDR1 reads SGHVS; CDR2 reads FQNEAQ. The trim removed 0 bases at V and 9 bases at J, leaving 8 bases unmatched. This CDR3 is CASSLASTGARSPLHF. The CDR3 coding sequence is TGTGCCAGCAGCTTAGCGAGCACAGGGGCCCGTTCACCCCTCCACTTT.

This chain joins TRBV7-9 and TRBJ1-1, with D unresolved. The CDR3 contains 14 residues. Trimming removed 2 bases at V and 7 bases at J, with 14 bases between. Germline V CDR1 and CDR2: SEHNR, FQNEAQ (reference sequence). The CDR3, as DNA: TGTGCCAGCAGCTTAACAGATGGGCAGAGTGAAGCTTTCTTT. Amino acid sequence: CASSLTDGQSEAFF.

The chain employs TRBV10-3 and TRBJ2-1, with 7 bases aligning to TRBD1. Trimming removed 2 bases from V and 5 bases from J; junction bases left unmatched: 0. CDR3 length: 13 amino acids. Germline V CDR1 and CDR2: ENHRY, SYGVKD. This chain's CDR3 is CAISEDRDNEQFF. The CDR3 nucleotides read TGTGCCATCAGTGAGGACAGGGACAATGAGCAGTTCTTC.

This rearrangement joins TRBV2 to TRBJ1-5, with TRBD1 identical over 8 bases. CDR3 size: 14 residues. Germline CDR1 reads SNHLY; CDR2 reads FYNNEI. V gave up 6 bases and J gave up 5 bases; unmatched junction bases: 6. DNA for the CDR3: TGTGCCAGCAGAAATGCAGGGGGCGATCAGCCCCAGCATTTT. It encodes CASRNAGGDQPQHF.

Of note for this clone: Relative to the germline gene, one junction end is altered; a read error may explain this. J is TRBJ2-3 and V is TRBV3-1 (or the pseudogene TRBV3-2); 8 nucleotides agree with TRBD2. The CDR3 spans 13 residues. CDR1 is LGHDT and CDR2 is YNNKEL in the germline V gene (reference sequence). CDR3 loop: CASSQDPGGPNVF. CDR3 bases: TGTGCCAGCAGCCAAGATCCGGGGGGGCCGAATGTTTTT.

The chain couples TRBV6-2 or TRBV6-3 to TRBJ1-5, with a possible D match to TRBD1 (5 bases). V was pared by 5 bases and J by 11 bases, with 16 bases between. The germline V gene encodes CDR1 MNHEY and CDR2 SVGEGT. The CDR3 consists of 13 residues. CDR3 DNA: TGTGCCAGCAGTACTAACGGGGGAACGTCCCAGCATTTT. Protein sequence: CASSTNGGTSQHF.

The V gene is TRBV27, the J gene TRBJ1-3; D is perhaps TRBD1 (6 bases). The length of the CDR3 is 15 residues. The germline V gene has CDR1 MNHEY and CDR2 SMNVEV (reference sequence). V was cut by 6 bases and J by 0 bases, with 12 bases left in between. The CDR3 coding sequence is TGTGCCAGCAGGATAACAGGGAGCTCTGGAAACACCATATATTTT. As protein: CASRITGSSGNTIYF.

The rearrangement links TRBV19 to TRBJ1-1; D gene uncertain. Per the germline V gene, CDR1 is LNHDA and CDR2 is SQIVND (reference sequence). CDR3 length: 14 amino acids. Trimming shortened V by 6 bases and J by 2 bases, and 13 bases separated the two germline ends. CDR3 region: CASSPWADNTEAFF. In DNA, the CDR3 is TGTGCCAGTAGCCCCTGGGCAGACAACACTGAAGCTTTCTTT.

In this sample, this clone turned up a few times. CDR3: CASSQVKQDPREQYF. The CDR3 DNA reads as TGCGCCAGCAGCCAAGTGAAACAGGACCCTAGGGAGCAGTACTTC. The chain uses TRBV4-1 and TRBJ2-7; maybe TRBD1 (5 bases). V dropped 1 base and J dropped 7 bases, with 17 bases sitting between them. The CDR3 extends over 15 amino acids. Germline V gene data show CDR1 as MGHRA and CDR2 as YSYEKL.

The chain has TRBV6-2 or TRBV6-3 and TRBJ2-7; D is unresolved. The CDR3 consists of 13 residues. Per germline, CDR1 MNHEY and CDR2 SVGEGT. V lost 7 bases and J lost 5, with 15 bases in between. CDR3 protein: CASTPRVRDEQYF. In DNA form, the CDR3 reads TGTGCCAGCACCCCTCGGGTACGAGACGAGCAGTACTTC.

In nucleotides, the CDR3 is TGTGCCAGCGTAAGGGAGGCGAACACCGGGGAGCTGTTTTTT. Translated, it gives CASVREANTGELFF. The J gene is TRBJ2-2, the V gene TRBV6-5, with D maybe TRBD2 (6 bases). The CDR3 runs 14 residues. Trimming took off 8 bases at V and 0 bases at J, with 10 bases between the two ends. Germline CDR1 MNHEY, CDR2 SVGAGI.

This clone occurred many times. The V call is TRBV4-1, the J call TRBJ2-3, with TRBD1 as a possible D gene (5 bases). Germline V gene lookup returns CDR1 MGHRA and CDR2 YSYEKL. The CDR3 consists of 14 residues. Between the trimmed V and J ends, which lost 1 base and 4 bases, there was a span of 9 bases. CDR3 nucleotide sequence: TGCGCCAGCAGCCAAGTGGTAGGGGCAGATACGCAGTATTTT. Residues: CASSQVVGADTQYF.

To note about this clone: The junction departs from germline at one end; a sequencing error may be responsible. V is TRBV5-8 and J is TRBJ2-7; D not resolved. Germline V gene sequence: CDR1 SGHTS, CDR2 YDEGEE. This CDR3 region has 13 residues. Here the CDR3 reads CASSLKSSPRVLF. The CDR3 DNA reads TGTGCCAGCAGCTTGAAGTCATCCCCTCGAGTCCTCTTC.

The rearrangement links TRBV27 to TRBJ1-1; D is ambiguous. From germline, CDR1 is MNHEY and CDR2 SMNVEV (reference sequence). V lost 6 bases and J lost 0, with 8 bases in between. CDR3 length: 13 amino acids. The CDR3: CASSREVNTEAFF. In nucleotides, the CDR3 is TGTGCCAGCAGCCGGGAGGTGAACACTGAAGCTTTCTTT.

V and J are TRBV6-5 and TRBJ1-1; 8 bases agree with TRBD1. The ends lost 11 bases at V and 3 bases at J; junction bases unmatched: 8. The CDR3 contains 13 residues. Germline CDR1 and CDR2: MNHEY and SVGAGI. The CDR3 DNA sequence: TGTGCCGCCAAAGGACAGGGCTACACTGAAGCTTTCTTT. Its protein is CAAKGQGYTEAFF.

The genes are TRBV12-3 or TRBV12-4 and TRBJ2-4; tentatively, D is TRBD1 (6 bases). Trimming left V 6 bases short and J 7 bases short, with 10 bases between. The CDR3 spans 12 residues. The CDR3 region has the DNA TGTGCCAGCAGGGCGGACAGTAACATTCAGTACTTC. Translated: CASRADSNIQYF.

This chain connects TRBV28 to TRBJ1-5, with 7 nucleotides matching TRBD1. The V gene end was trimmed by 7 bases and the J gene end by 0 bases; junction bases not matched to a gene: 6. CDR1 is MDHEN and CDR2 is SYDVKM in the germline V gene. This CDR3 is built from 15 residues. The CDR3 nucleotides are TGTGCCAGCATCGAAGGGGGCCTTAGCAATCAGCCCCAGCATTTT. It is translated as CASIEGGLSNQPQHF.

The chain joins TRBV30 to TRBJ1-2; the match to TRBD1 covers 7 bases. V lost 4 bases to trimming and J lost 6 bases; unmatched junction nucleotides: 5. There are 12 residues in the CDR3. Germline V gene lookup returns CDR1 GTSNPN and CDR2 SVGIG (reference sequence). The chain's CDR3 is CAWNRGGDGYTF. The CDR3 bases are TGTGCCTGGAACAGGGGCGGGGATGGCTACACCTTC.